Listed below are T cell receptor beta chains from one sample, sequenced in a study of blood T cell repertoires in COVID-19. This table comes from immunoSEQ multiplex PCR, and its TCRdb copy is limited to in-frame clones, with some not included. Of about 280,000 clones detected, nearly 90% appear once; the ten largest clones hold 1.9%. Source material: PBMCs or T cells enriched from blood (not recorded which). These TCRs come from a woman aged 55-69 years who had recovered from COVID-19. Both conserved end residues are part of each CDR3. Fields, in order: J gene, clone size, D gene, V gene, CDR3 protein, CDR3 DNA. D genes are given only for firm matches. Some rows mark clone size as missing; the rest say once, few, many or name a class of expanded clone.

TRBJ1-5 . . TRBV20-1 CSASWGGTVNQPQHF TGCAGTGCTAGTTGGGGGGGGACGGTCAATCAGCCCCAGCATTTT
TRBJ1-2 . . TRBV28 CASSLRDYGYTF TGTGCCAGCAGTTTGAGGGACTATGGCTACACCTTC
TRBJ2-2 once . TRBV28 CASSFRLVGGTGELFF TGTGCCAGCAGTTTTAGACTAGTAGGAGGCACCGGGGAGCTGTTTTTT
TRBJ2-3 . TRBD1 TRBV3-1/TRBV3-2 CASSQEWGQGQGLAAQYF TGTGCCAGCAGCCAAGAGTGGGGTCAGGGACAGGGCCTAGCGGCGCAGTATTTT
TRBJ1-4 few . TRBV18 CASSPQERPNEKLFF TGTGCCAGCTCACCACAGGAGAGACCTAATGAAAAACTGTTTTTT
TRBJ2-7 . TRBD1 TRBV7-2 CASSRQGSYEQYF TGTGCCAGCAGCCGACAGGGGTCCTACGAGCAGTACTTC
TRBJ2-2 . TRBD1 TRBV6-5 CASSYSRGGATGELFF TGTGCCAGCAGTTACTCAAGAGGGGGCGCGACCGGGGAGCTGTTTTTT
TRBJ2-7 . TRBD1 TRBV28 CASRGDRSYEQYF TGTGCCAGCAGGGGGGACAGGAGCTACGAGCAGTACTTC
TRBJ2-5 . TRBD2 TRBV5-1 CASSLASGVETQYF TGCGCCAGCAGCTTGGCTAGCGGGGTGGAGACCCAGTACTTC
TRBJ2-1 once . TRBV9 CASSAGTQQFF TGTGCCAGCAGCGCAGGGACTCAGCAGTTCTTC
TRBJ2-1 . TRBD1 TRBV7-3 CASSFGQGAYNEQFF TGTGCCAGCAGCTTCGGACAGGGAGCATACAATGAGCAGTTCTTC
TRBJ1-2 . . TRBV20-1 CSARDPGYTF TGCAGTGCTAGAGACCCAGGGTACACCTTC
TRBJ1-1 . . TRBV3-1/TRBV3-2 CASSQPTGGTEAFF TGTGCCAGCAGCCAACCGACGGGGGGAACTGAAGCTTTCTTT
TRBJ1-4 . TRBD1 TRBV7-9 CASSLETGGDEKLFF TGTGCCAGCAGCTTAGAGACAGGGGGAGATGAAAAACTGTTTTTT
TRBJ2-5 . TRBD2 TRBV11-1 CASSLSTSGVQETQYF TGTGCCAGCAGCTTATCGACTAGCGGGGTACAAGAGACCCAGTACTTC
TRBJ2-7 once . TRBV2 CASSAKRYEQYF TGTGCCAGCAGTGCGAAGAGGTACGAGCAGTACTTC
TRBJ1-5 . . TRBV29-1 CSVVQEGNQPQHF TGCAGCGTTGTTCAGGAGGGAAATCAGCCCCAGCATTTT
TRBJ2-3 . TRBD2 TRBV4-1 CASSHPSGRGVDTQYF TGCGCCAGCAGCCACCCCAGCGGGAGAGGAGTAGATACGCAGTATTTT
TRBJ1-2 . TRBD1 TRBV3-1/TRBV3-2 CASSLNSPGQASYTF TGTGCCAGCAGCCTCAATTCTCCGGGACAGGCCTCGTACACCTTC
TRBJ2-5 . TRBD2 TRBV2 CASRASGGQETQYF TGTGCCAGCAGGGCTAGCGGGGGCCAAGAGACCCAGTACTTC
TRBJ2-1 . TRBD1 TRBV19 CASCLLGDREDNEQFF TGTGCCAGCTGTCTTCTTGGGGACAGGGAAGACAATGAGCAGTTCTTC
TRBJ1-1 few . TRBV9 CASSAGYRAEAFF TGTGCCAGCAGCGCAGGATACAGGGCTGAAGCTTTCTTT
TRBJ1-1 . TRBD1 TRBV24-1 CATSRTGQGTEAFF TGTGCCACCTCGAGGACAGGGCAAGGTACTGAAGCTTTCTTT
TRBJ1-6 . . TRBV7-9 CASSFTGGSPLHF TGTGCCAGCAGTTTCACTGGGGGGTCACCCCTCCACTTT
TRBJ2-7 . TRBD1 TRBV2 CASGRRDRESYEQYF TGTGCCAGCGGCCGCCGGGACAGGGAGTCCTACGAGCAGTACTTC
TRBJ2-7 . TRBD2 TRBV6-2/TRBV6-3 CASSREGADYEQYF TGTGCCAGCAGTCGGGAGGGCGCAGACTACGAGCAGTACTTC
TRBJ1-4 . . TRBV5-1 CASSPPSYEKLFF TGCGCCAGCAGCCCCCCCTCGTATGAAAAACTGTTTTTT
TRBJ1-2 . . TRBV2 CASSVQGTVNYGYTF TGTGCCAGCAGTGTGCAGGGGACGGTGAACTATGGCTACACCTTC
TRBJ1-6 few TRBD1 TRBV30 CAWRVQGASPLHF TGTGCCTGGAGAGTACAGGGGGCTTCACCCCTCCACTTT
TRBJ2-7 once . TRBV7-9 CASSPPFRRLGEQYF TGTGCCAGCAGCCCTCCCTTTAGGAGGTTGGGGGAGCAGTACTTC
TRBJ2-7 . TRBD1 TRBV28 CASSFETGVYEQYF TGTGCCAGCAGTTTCGAGACAGGGGTTTACGAGCAGTACTTC
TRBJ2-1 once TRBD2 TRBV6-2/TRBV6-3 CASSVFDGRAYNEQFF TGTGCCAGCAGTGTGTTCGACGGGAGGGCCTACAATGAGCAGTTCTTC
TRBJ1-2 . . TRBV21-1 CASRRVGNGYTF TGTGCCAGCCGGAGGGTCGGAAATGGCTACACCTTC
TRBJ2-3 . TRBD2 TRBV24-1 CATRAGGGTDTQYF TGTGCCACCAGGGCGGGGGGGGGCACAGATACGCAGTATTTT